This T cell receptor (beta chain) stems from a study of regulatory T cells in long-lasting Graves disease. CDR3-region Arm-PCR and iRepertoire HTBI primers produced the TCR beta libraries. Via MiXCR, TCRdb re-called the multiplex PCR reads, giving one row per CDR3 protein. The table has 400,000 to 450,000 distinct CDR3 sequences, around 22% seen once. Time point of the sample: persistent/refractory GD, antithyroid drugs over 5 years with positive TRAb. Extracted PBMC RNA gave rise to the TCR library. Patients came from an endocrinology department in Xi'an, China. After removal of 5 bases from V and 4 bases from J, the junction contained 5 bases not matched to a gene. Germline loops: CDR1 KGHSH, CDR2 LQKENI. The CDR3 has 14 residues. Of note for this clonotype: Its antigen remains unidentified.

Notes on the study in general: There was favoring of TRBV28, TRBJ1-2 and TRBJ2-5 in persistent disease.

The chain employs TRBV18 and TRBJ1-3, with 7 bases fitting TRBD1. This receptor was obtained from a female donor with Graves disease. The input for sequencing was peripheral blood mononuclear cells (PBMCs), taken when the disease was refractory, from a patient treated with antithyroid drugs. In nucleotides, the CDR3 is TGTGCCAGCTCAAGACAGGGCTCCGGAAACACCATATATTTT. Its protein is CASSRQGSGNTIYF.